A selection of T cell receptor beta chains follows, all from one sample in a study of OX40 agonist ivuxolimab in advanced cancers. The assay was immunoSEQ multiplex PCR, and TCRdb's table has in-frame clones only and misses some. The sample includes 30,000 to 35,000 clones, roughly 89% of them seen just once. This sample comprised CD4+ or CD8+ T cells sorted from blood, obtained in a trial of the OX40 agonist ivuxolimab. The receptors come from an adult with an advanced solid tumor such as melanoma, head and neck, liver or kidney cancer. CDR3s include the opening cysteine and the closing phenylalanine or tryptophan. A D gene is named only where the DNA matches it firmly. Expanded clones are given a class, and other clones once, few, many or no size at all.

cdr3_nt cdr3_aa j_call clone_size v_call d_call
TGTGCCACCAGTGAGGTGGGACTAGGACAGCCCCAGCATTTT CATSEVGLGQPQHF TRBJ1-5 - TRBV15 -
TGTGCCAGCAGCTTCTCGACCGCCTACGAGCAGTACTTC CASSFSTAYEQYF TRBJ2-7 - TRBV5-6 -
TGTGCCAGCAGCCTGGACGGACACTCTGGGGCCAACGTCCTGACTTTC CASSLDGHSGANVLTF TRBJ2-6 - TRBV9 -
TGTGCCAGTAAGGAGCAGGGTCTTCAGCCCCAGCATTTT CASKEQGLQPQHF TRBJ1-5 - TRBV19 -
TGTGCCAGCAGCTTGTCTGTCAGCAATCAGCCCCAGCATTTT CASSLSVSNQPQHF TRBJ1-5 few TRBV5-6 -
TGTGCCAGCGGGACAGGGTACAATGAGCAGTTCTTC CASGTGYNEQFF TRBJ2-1 - TRBV27 TRBD1
TGTGCCAGCAGTGACGGGCAGGTTGGTGAGCAGTTCTTC CASSDGQVGEQFF TRBJ2-1 - TRBV2 -
TGTGCCAGCAGCCTACACAATAGCAATCAGCCCCAGCATTTT CASSLHNSNQPQHF TRBJ1-5 - TRBV27 -
TGTGCCAGCAGTCCCGGGCCGAACACTGAAGCTTTCTTT CASSPGPNTEAFF TRBJ1-1 - TRBV27 -
TGTGCCAGCAGCTTGGCTCTTTCCTTGGGGGCGCGTACTGAAGCTTTCTTT CASSLALSLGARTEAFF TRBJ1-1 few TRBV5-6 -
TGTGCCAGCAGCACGCATAGCGGGAGAGGGGCCGGGGAGCTGTTTTTT CASSTHSGRGAGELFF TRBJ2-2 - TRBV28 TRBD2
TGTGCCAGCAGCTCTTCGGGCCTCTCCTACGAGCAGTACTTC CASSSSGLSYEQYF TRBJ2-7 - TRBV11-2 -
TGTGCCAGCAGGGAGGGGAGCTCCTACGAGCAGTACTTC CASREGSSYEQYF TRBJ2-7 - TRBV5-6 -
TGTGCCAGCAGCTCCCCAGGACAACCCTACGAGCAGTACTTC CASSSPGQPYEQYF TRBJ2-7 - TRBV7-9 -
TGTGCCAGTAGTATAGGGGACCTAACAAACGAAGCTTTCTTC CASSIGDLTNEAFF TRBJ1-1 - TRBV19 -
TGTGCCAGCAGTTACTCGTCACAGGGGACGACCTACGAGCAGTACTTC CASSYSSQGTTYEQYF TRBJ2-7 - TRBV6-5 TRBD1
TGTGCCAGCGCCCAGGGACAGATCTATGGCTACACCTTC CASAQGQIYGYTF TRBJ1-2 - TRBV6-5 TRBD1
TGTGCCAGCAGCTTGTTCCTAGCGGGGGGCGCGTATATCACAGATACGCAGTATTTT CASSLFLAGGAYITDTQYF TRBJ2-3 - TRBV5-6 TRBD2
TGCGCCAGCAGCCAAGATGGAGGGGCGTATGGCAATCAGCCCCAGCATTTT CASSQDGGAYGNQPQHF TRBJ1-5 - TRBV4-1 -
TGTGCCAGCAGCGATACGGCTGGGATGGAGACCCAGTACTTC CASSDTAGMETQYF TRBJ2-5 - TRBV7-9 -
TGTGCCAGCAGCCAGCTGCTTCACGAGGGCCTGGAGCAGTACTTC CASSQLLHEGLEQYF TRBJ2-7 - TRBV7-9 -
TGTGCCAGCAGTAACCAGGGGGCGCCTGACGGCTACACCTTC CASSNQGAPDGYTF TRBJ1-2 - TRBV27 TRBD1
TGTGCCAGCAGCGGGAGATTAAACACTGAAGCTTTCTTT CASSGRLNTEAFF TRBJ1-1 once TRBV14 -
TGTGCCAGCAGCCAAGATCTTGTACAGGGAGCCTACGAGCAGTACTTC CASSQDLVQGAYEQYF TRBJ2-7 once TRBV4-2 -
TGTGCCATCAGTGAGTTGAGCGGGGGGACGAATGAGCAGTTCTTC CAISELSGGTNEQFF TRBJ2-1 - TRBV10-3 TRBD2
TGCAGCGTTGCCGGGTCAGATTATGGCTACACCTTC CSVAGSDYGYTF TRBJ1-2 - TRBV29-1 -
TGTGCCAGCAGAGGACTAGCGGAAGAGACCCAGTACTTC CASRGLAEETQYF TRBJ2-5 - TRBV6-1 TRBD2
TGTGCCAGCAGCTTAGCCGGGGGGCGACAGCCCCAGCATTTT CASSLAGGRQPQHF TRBJ1-5 - TRBV11-2 -
TGTGCCAGCAGCCAAGCCGGGGGAAACACCATATATTTT CASSQAGGNTIYF TRBJ1-3 - TRBV14 -
TGTGCCAGCAGTCAAGGAGCATTGAACACTGAAGCTTTCTTT CASSQGALNTEAFF TRBJ1-1 - TRBV5-8 -
TGTGCCAGCAGTGAAGGGGCTAGCGGGAATTCAGATACGCAGTATTTT CASSEGASGNSDTQYF TRBJ2-3 once TRBV2 TRBD2
TGTGCCAGCAGTTTATCGGGCTCGGGCACTGAAGCTTTCTTT CASSLSGSGTEAFF TRBJ1-1 - TRBV28 -
TGTGCCAGCAGCTTGGGGCCAGAGCAGTACTTC CASSLGPEQYF TRBJ2-7 once TRBV5-4 -
TGTGCCAGTAGTCCCGGACAGACATACGAGCAGTACTTC CASSPGQTYEQYF TRBJ2-7 - TRBV19 -
TGTGCCAGCAGGTTGGAAACTGGGGCCGGGGAGCTGTTTTTT CASRLETGAGELFF TRBJ2-2 - TRBV27 -
TGTGCCAGCAGCTCAAAGCGGGGGGCGGGGGATGAGCAGTTCTTC CASSSKRGAGDEQFF TRBJ2-1 - TRBV7-8 TRBD2
TGTGCCAGCAGCTACCCTCCTAGCGGGGGAAGCACAGATACGCAGTATTTT CASSYPPSGGSTDTQYF TRBJ2-3 - TRBV7-9 TRBD2
TGTGCCTGGAGTGACAGTCGCAGAAACATTCAGTACTTC CAWSDSRRNIQYF TRBJ2-4 few TRBV30 -
TGTGCCAGCAGCGCGGGACAGGGGACGAACACCGGGGAGCTGTTTTTT CASSAGQGTNTGELFF TRBJ2-2 few TRBV7-9 TRBD1
TGCGCCAGCAGCTTAGGCACATCTAACTATGGCTACACCTTC CASSLGTSNYGYTF TRBJ1-2 - TRBV5-1 -